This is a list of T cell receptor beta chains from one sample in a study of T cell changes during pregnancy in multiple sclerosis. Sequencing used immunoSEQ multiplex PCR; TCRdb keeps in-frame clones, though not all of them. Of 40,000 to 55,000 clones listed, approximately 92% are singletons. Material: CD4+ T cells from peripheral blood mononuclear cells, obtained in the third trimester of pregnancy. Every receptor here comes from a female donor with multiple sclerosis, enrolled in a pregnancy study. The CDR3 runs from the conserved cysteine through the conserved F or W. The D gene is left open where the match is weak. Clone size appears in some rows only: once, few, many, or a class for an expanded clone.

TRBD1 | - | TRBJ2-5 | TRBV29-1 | CDREFQETQYF | TGTGACAGGGAGTTTCAAGAGACCCAGTACTTC
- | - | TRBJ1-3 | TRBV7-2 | CASSLGGNRGNTIYF | TGTGCCAGCAGCCTGGGGGGGAACAGAGGAAACACCATATATTTT
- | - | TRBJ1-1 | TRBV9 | CASSPIGRGARDTEAFF | TGTGCCAGCAGCCCGATTGGGAGGGGGGCGAGGGACACTGAAGCTTTCTTT
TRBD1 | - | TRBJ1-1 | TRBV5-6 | CASSSRTGTLNTEAFF | TGTGCCAGCAGCTCCAGGACAGGAACCCTGAACACTGAAGCTTTCTTT
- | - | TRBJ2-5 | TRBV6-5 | CASILRGGAKETQYF | TGTGCCAGCATCCTGAGAGGGGGGGCAAAAGAGACCCAGTACTTC
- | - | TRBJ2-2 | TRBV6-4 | CARSPPLDTGELFF | TGTGCCAGAAGCCCCCCCTTAGACACCGGGGAGCTGTTTTTT
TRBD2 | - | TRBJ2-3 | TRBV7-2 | CASSDGSGGASTQYF | TGTGCCAGCAGCGATGGAAGCGGGGGGGCTAGTACGCAGTATTTT
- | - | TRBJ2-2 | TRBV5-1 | CASSWGRGTGELFF | TGCGCCAGCAGCTGGGGTAGGGGCACCGGGGAGCTGTTTTTT
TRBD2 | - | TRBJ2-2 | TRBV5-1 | CASSLTSGGASSTGELFF | TGCGCCAGCAGCCTTACTAGCGGGGGGGCCTCCAGCACCGGGGAGCTGTTTTTT
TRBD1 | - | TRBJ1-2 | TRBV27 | CASSPRGDGYTF | TGTGCCAGCAGTCCCAGGGGGGATGGCTACACCTTC
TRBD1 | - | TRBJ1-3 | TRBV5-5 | CASSSDRYSGNTIYF | TGTGCCAGCAGCTCGGACAGGTACTCTGGAAACACCATATATTTT
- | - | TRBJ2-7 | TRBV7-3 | CASSPGHYEQYF | TGTGCCAGCAGCCCCGGACATTACGAGCAGTACTTC
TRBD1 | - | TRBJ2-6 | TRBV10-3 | CAISGQGGASGANVLTF | TGTGCCATCAGTGGACAGGGGGGGGCCTCTGGGGCCAACGTCCTGACTTTC
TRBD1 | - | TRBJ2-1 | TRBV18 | CASSPRDRAAYNEQFF | TGTGCCAGCTCACCCAGGGACAGGGCGGCCTACAATGAGCAGTTCTTC
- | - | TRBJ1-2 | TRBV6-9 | CASSLQGTNYGYTF | TGTGCCAGCAGTTTGCAGGGAACTAACTATGGCTACACCTTC
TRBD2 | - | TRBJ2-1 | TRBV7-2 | CASSPRRGSGGANEQFF | TGTGCCAGCAGCCCCCGGCGGGGGAGCGGGGGGGCCAATGAGCAGTTCTTC
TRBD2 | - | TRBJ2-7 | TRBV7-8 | CASSLTPPGLAGAYEQYF | TGTGCCAGCAGCCTCACTCCACCGGGACTAGCGGGGGCCTACGAGCAGTACTTC
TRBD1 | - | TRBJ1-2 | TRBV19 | CASSSRQGRMWNYGYTF | TGTGCCAGTAGTTCCCGACAGGGGAGGATGTGGAACTATGGCTACACCTTC
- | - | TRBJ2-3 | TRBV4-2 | CASSQVASSTDTQYF | TGTGCCAGCAGCCAAGTTGCGAGCAGCACAGATACGCAGTATTTT
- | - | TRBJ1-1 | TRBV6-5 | CASTIRRGNTEAFF | TGTGCCAGCACTATCCGTCGGGGGAACACTGAAGCTTTCTTT
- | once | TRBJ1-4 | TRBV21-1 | CASSKALWGDGKLFF | TGTGCCAGCAGCAAAGCGCTTTGGGGGGATGGGAAACTGTTTTTT
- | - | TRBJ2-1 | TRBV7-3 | CASSLGLGSYNEQFF | TGTGCCAGCAGCTTAGGGCTGGGCTCCTACAATGAGCAGTTCTTC
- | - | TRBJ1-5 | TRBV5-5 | CASSSGTVAMPQHF | TGTGCCAGCAGTTCTGGGACTGTTGCGATGCCCCAGCATTTT
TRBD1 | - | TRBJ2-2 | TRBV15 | CATSRGTGRANTGELFF | TGTGCCACCAGCAGAGGGACAGGGCGAGCGAACACCGGGGAGCTGTTTTTT
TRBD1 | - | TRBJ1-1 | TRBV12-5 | CASEAGVGQEAFF | TGTGCTAGTGAGGCCGGGGTGGGACAGGAAGCTTTCTTT
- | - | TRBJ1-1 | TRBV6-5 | CASSYGEPNTEAFF | TGTGCCAGCAGTTACGGGGAGCCGAACACTGAAGCTTTCTTT
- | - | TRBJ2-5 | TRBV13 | CASSPRRGETQYF | TGTGCCAGCAGCCCAAGGAGAGGGGAGACCCAGTACTTC
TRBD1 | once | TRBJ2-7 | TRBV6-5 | CASSWRDRGYEQYF | TGTGCCAGCAGTTGGAGGGACAGGGGCTACGAGCAGTACTTC
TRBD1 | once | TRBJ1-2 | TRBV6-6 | CASSPTGVDGYTF | TGTGCCAGCAGTCCTACAGGGGTTGATGGCTACACCTTC
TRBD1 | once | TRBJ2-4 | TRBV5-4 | CASSGTGLNIQYF | TGTGCCAGCAGCGGGACAGGGTTGAACATTCAGTACTTC
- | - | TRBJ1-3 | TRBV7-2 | CASSLGLSGNTIYF | TGTGCCAGCAGCTTAGGTTTGTCGGGAAACACCATATATTTT
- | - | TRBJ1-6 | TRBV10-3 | CAISDLVSNSPLHF | TGTGCCATCAGTGACCTAGTCTCCAATTCACCCCTCCACTTT
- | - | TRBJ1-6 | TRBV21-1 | CASNPTKRQGHSPLHF | TGTGCCAGCAACCCGACGAAGCGACAGGGGCATTCACCCCTCCACTTT
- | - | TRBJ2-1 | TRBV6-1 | CASLYAGQLNEQFF | TGTGCCAGCCTATACGCGGGACAGCTCAATGAGCAGTTCTTC
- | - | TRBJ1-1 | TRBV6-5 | CASSSAGGMNTEAFF | TGTGCCAGCAGTAGCGCAGGAGGGATGAACACTGAAGCTTTCTTT
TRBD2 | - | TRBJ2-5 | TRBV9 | CASSVAVGPGLAGVNQETQYF | TGTGCCAGCAGCGTAGCAGTAGGCCCGGGACTAGCGGGGGTAAACCAAGAGACCCAGTACTTC
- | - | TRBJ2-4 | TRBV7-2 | CASSSGTRIQYF | TGTGCCAGCAGCTCCGGGACTCGGATTCAGTACTTC
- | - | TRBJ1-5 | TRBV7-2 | CASSYLDQPQHF | TGTGCCAGCAGCTACCTAGATCAGCCCCAGCATTTT
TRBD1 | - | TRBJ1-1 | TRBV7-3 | CASSLQGAGTEAFF | TGTGCCAGCAGCTTACAGGGGGCAGGCACTGAAGCTTTCTTT
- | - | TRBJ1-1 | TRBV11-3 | CASSLGVGRTDTEAFF | TGTGCCAGCAGCTTAGGCGTTGGCCGGACAGACACTGAAGCTTTCTTT